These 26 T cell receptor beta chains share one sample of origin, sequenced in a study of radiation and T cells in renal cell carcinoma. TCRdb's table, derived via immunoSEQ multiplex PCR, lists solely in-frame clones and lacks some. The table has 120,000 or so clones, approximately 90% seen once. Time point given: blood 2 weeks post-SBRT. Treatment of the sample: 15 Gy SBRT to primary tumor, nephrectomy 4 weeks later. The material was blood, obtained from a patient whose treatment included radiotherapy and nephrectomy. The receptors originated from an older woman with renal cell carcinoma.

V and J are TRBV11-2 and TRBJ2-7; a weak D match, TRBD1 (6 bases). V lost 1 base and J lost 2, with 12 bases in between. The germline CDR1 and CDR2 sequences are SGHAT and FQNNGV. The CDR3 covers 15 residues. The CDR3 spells CASSLGPDRAYEQYF. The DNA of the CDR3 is TGTGCCAGCAGCTTAGGTCCGGACAGAGCCTACGAGCAGTACTTC.

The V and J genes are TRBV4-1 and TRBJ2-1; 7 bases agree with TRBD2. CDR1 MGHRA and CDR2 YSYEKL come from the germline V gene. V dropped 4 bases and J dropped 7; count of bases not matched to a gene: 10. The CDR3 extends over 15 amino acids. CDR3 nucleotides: TGCGCCAGCAGCCCAGCGGGGCGGGGCGGAAATGAGCAGTTCTTC. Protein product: CASSPAGRGGNEQFF.

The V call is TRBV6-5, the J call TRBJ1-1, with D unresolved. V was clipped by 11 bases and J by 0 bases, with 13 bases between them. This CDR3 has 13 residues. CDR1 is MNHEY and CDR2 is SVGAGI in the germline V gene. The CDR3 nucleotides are TGTGCCGTAGGTCCGTCGTTGAACACTGAAGCTTTCTTT. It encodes CAVGPSLNTEAFF.

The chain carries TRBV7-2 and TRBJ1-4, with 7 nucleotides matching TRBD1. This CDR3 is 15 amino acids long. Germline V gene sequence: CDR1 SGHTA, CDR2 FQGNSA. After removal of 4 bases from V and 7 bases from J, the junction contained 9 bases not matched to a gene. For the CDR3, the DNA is TGTGCCAGCAGCTACGAACAGGGGAGCGGTGAAAAACTGTTTTTT. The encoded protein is CASSYEQGSGEKLFF.

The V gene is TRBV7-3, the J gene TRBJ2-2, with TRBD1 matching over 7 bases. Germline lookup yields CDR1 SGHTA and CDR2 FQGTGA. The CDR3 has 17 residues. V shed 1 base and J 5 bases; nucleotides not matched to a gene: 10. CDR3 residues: CASSLNQGGYMTGELFF. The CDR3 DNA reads TGTGCCAGCAGCTTAAATCAAGGGGGCTATATGACCGGGGAGCTGTTTTTT.

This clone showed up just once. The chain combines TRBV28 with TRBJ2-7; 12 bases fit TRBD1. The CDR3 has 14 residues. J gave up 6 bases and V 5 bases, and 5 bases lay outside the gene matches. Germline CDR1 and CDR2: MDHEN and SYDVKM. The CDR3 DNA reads TGTGCCAGCAGTGGGGGGACAGGGGGCGCCGAGCAGTACTTC. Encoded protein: CASSGGTGGAEQYF. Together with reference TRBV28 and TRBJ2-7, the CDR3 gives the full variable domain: DVKVTQSSRYLVKRTGEKVFLECVQDMDHENMFWYRQDPGLGLRLIYFSYDVKMKEKGDIPEGYSVSREKKERFSLILESASTNQTSMYLCASSGGTGGAEQYFGPGTRLTVT.

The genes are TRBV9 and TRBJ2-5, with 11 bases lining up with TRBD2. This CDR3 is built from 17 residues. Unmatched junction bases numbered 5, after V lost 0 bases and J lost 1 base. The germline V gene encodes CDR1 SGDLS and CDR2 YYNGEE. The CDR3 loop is CASSVGGLAAFQETQYF. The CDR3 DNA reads TGTGCCAGCAGCGTAGGGGGACTAGCGGCCTTCCAAGAGACCCAGTACTTC.

In DNA, the CDR3 is TGTGCCAGCAGCGTAGGTCCGGGACAGGGGGTCACCGGGGAGCTGTTTTTT. This encodes CASSVGPGQGVTGELFF. V and J are TRBV9 and TRBJ2-2, with TRBD1 identical over 11 bases. The V segment lost 0 bases and the J segment 4 bases; nucleotides outside the gene matches: 5. The CDR3 contains 17 residues. Germline V gives CDR1 SGDLS, CDR2 YYNGEE.

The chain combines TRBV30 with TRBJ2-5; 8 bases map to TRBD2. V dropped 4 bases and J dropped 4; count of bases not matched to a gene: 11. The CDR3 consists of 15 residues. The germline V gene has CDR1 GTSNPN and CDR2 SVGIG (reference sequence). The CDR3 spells CAWKGTKRGLETQYF. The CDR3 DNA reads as TGTGCCTGGAAGGGGACTAAGCGGGGGTTAGAGACCCAGTACTTC.

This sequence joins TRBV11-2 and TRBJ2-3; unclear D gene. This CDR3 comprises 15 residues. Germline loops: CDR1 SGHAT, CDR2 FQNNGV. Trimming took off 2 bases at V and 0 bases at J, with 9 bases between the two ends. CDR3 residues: CASSLSQVSTDTQYF. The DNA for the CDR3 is TGTGCCAGCAGCTTATCGCAAGTAAGCACAGATACGCAGTATTTT. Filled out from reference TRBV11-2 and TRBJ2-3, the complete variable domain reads EAGVAQSPRYKIIEKRQSVAFWCNPISGHATLYWYQQILGQGPKLLIQFQNNGVVDDSQLPKDRFSAERLKGVDSTLKIQPAKLEDSAVYLCASSLSQVSTDTQYFGPGTRLTVL.

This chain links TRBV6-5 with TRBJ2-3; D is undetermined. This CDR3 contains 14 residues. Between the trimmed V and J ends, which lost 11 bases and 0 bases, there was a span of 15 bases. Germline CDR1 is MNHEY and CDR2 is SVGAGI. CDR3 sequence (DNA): TGTGCCTCTGCTCGGGTTCGGAGCACAGATACGCAGTATTTT. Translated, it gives CASARVRSTDTQYF.

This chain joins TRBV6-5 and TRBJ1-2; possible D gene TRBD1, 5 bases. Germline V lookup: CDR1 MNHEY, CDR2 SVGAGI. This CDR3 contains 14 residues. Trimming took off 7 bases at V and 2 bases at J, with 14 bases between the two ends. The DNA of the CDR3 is TGTGCCAGCACGTCAGGGCGGAAAAACTATGGCTACACCTTC. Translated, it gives CASTSGRKNYGYTF.

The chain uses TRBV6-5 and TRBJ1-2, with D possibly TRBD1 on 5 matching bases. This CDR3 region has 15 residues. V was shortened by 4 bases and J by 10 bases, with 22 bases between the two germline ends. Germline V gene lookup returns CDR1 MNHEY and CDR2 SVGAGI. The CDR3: CASSFFSSARAYYTF. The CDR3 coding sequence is TGTGCCAGCAGTTTCTTTTCGTCCGCCAGGGCGTACTACACCTTC.

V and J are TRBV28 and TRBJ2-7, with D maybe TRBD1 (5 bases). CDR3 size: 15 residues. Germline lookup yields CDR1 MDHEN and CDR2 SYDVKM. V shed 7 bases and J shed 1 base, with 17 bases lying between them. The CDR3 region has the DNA TGTGCCAGCACCCGATCCTTGACAGTTTCCTACGAGCAGTACTTC. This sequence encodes CASTRSLTVSYEQYF.

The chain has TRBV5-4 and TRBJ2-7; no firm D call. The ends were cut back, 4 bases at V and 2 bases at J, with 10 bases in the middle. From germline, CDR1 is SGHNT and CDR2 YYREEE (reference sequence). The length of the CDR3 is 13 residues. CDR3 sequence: CASSPGLAYEQYF. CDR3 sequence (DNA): TGTGCCAGCAGCCCAGGATTAGCCTACGAGCAGTACTTC.

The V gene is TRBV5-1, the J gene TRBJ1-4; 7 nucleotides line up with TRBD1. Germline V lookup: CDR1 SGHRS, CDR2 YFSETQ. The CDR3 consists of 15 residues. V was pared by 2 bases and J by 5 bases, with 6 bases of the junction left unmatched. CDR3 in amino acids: CASSFETGRNEKLFF. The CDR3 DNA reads TGCGCCAGCAGCTTCGAGACAGGGAGAAATGAAAAACTGTTTTTT.

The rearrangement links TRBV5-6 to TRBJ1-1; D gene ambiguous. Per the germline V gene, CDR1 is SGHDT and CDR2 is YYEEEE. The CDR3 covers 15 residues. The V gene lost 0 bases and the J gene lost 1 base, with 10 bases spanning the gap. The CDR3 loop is CASSLALTTNTEAFF. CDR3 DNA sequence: TGTGCCAGCAGCTTGGCCCTTACCACGAACACTGAAGCTTTCTTT.

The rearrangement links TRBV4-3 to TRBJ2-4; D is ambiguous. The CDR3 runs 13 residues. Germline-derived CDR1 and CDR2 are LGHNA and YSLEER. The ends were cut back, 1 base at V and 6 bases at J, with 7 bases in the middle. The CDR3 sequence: CASSQGTLNIQYF. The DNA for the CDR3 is TGCGCCAGCAGCCAAGGGACCCTAAACATTCAGTACTTC.

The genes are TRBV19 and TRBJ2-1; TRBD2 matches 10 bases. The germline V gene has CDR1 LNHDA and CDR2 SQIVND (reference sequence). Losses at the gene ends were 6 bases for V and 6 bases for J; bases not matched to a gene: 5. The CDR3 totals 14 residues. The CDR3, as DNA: TGTGCCAGTAGACAGCGGGGGGGAACCAATGAGCAGTTCTTC. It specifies CASRQRGGTNEQFF.

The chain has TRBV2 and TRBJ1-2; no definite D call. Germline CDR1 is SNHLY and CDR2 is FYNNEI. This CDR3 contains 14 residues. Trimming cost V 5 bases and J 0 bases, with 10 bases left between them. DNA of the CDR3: TGTGCCAGCAGTTTGGGGATGACTAACTATGGCTACACCTTC. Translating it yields CASSLGMTNYGYTF. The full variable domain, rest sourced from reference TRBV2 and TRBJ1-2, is EPEVTQTPSHQVTQMGQEVILRCVPISNHLYFYWYRQILGQKVEFLVSFYNNEISEKSEIFDDQFSVERPDGSNFTLKIRSTKLEDSAMYFCASSLGMTNYGYTFGSGTRLTVV.

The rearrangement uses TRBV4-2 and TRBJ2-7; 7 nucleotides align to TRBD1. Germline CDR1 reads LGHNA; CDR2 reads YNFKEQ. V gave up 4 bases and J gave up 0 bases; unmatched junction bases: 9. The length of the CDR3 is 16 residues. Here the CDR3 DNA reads TGTGCCAGCAGCCCAAAGGGGCAGGGGGACTCCTACGAGCAGTACTTC. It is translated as CASSPKGQGDSYEQYF.

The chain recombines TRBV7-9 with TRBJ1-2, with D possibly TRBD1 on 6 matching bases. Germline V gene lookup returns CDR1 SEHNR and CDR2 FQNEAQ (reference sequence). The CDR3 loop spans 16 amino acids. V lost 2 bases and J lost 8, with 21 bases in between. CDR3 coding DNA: TGTGCCAGCAGCTTATTTGGGGCTGGGGGCATTAAAGGCTACACCTTC. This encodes CASSLFGAGGIKGYTF.

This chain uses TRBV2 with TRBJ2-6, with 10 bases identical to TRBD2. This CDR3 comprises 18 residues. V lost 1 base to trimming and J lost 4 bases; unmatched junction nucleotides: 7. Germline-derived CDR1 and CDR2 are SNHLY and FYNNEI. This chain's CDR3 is CASSEGLAGVSGANVLTF. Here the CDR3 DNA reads TGTGCCAGCAGTGAAGGGCTAGCGGGGGTCTCCGGGGCCAACGTCCTGACTTTC.

The CDR3 is CASTFDPWGNSPLHF. The DNA for the CDR3 is TGTGCCAGTACCTTTGACCCCTGGGGAAATTCACCCCTCCACTTT. The J gene is TRBJ1-6, the V gene TRBV19; D gene unclear. Germline V gene data show CDR1 as LNHDA and CDR2 as SQIVND (reference sequence). The CDR3 totals 15 residues. Trimming pared 7 bases from V and 7 bases from J, leaving 17 bases between.

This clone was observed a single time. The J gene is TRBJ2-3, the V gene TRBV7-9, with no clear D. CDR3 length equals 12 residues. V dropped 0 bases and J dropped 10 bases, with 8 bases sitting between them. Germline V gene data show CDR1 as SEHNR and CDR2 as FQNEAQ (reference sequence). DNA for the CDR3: TGTGCCAGCAGCTTAGCGGGGTTCGCGCAGTATTTT. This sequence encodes CASSLAGFAQYF.

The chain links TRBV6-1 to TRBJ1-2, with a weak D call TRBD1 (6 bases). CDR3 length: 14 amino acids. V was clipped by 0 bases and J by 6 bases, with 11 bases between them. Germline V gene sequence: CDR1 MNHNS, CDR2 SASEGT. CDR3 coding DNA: TGTGCCAGCAGTGAAGCGAGTACAGGGCATGGCTACACCTTC. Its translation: CASSEASTGHGYTF.